The 22 T cell receptor beta chains in this list originate from one sample, sequenced in a study of T cell repertoires in cytomegalovirus infection. TCRdb used MiXCR to reprocess the reads, holding one entry per CDR3 protein. The table records fewer than 550,000 distinct CDR3 sequences, 26% of them present only once. The source material was PBMCs. These receptor sequences come from a human donor in good health (CMV status not recorded). Some clones in this sample may be carry-over from other donors' samples.

The gene calls are TRBV6-4 and TRBJ2-3; D unclear. CDR1 is MRHNA, CDR2 SNTAGT, per germline. With 0 bases removed from V and 0 bases from J, the gap between germline ends came to 4 bases. The CDR3 is 14 amino acids. The CDR3 sequence: CASSDSQSTDTQYF. The CDR3 DNA reads as TGTGCCAGCAGTGACTCCCAGAGCACAGATACGCAGTATTTT.

This clonotype was observed many times. The V call is TRBV7-2, the J call TRBJ2-3; D may correspond to TRBD1 or TRBD2 (5 bases each). Trimming took 2 bases from V and 12 from J, leaving 15 bases between them. CDR1 is SGHTA and CDR2 is FQGNSA in the germline V gene. The CDR3 spans 13 residues. The CDR3 loop reads CASSLRAVRAQYF. CDR3 nucleotides: TGTGCCAGCAGCTTAAGAGCGGTCAGGGCCCAGTATTTT. The full variable domain, completed using reference TRBV7-2 and TRBJ2-3, is GAGVSQSPSNKVTEKGKDVELRCDPISGHTALYWYRQSLGQGLEFLIYFQGNSAPDKSGLPSDRFSAERTGGSVSTLTIQRTQQEDSAVYLCASSLRAVRAQYFGPGTRLTVL.

V is TRBV15 and J is TRBJ1-5, with D unresolved. With 1 base removed from V and 0 bases from J, the gap between germline ends came to 4 bases. Germline assignment: CDR1 LNHNV and CDR2 YYDKDF (reference sequence). This CDR3 has 14 amino acids. CDR3 nucleotide sequence: TGTGCCACCAGCAGAGTATATAGCAATCAGCCCCAGCATTTT. Translated: CATSRVYSNQPQHF.

Many counts were recorded for this clonotype. V gene TRBV7-2 combines with J gene TRBJ2-1, with a possible D match to TRBD1 (5 bases). In germline, CDR1 is SGHTA, CDR2 FQGNSA. Trimming shortened V by 5 bases and J by 8 bases, and 22 bases separated the two germline ends. This CDR3 is 16 amino acids long. Here the CDR3 reads CASSRLRRVRGDEQFF. The CDR3 DNA is TGTGCCAGCAGCCGACTCAGGAGAGTTAGGGGCGATGAGCAGTTCTTC.

V gene TRBV6-5 combines with J gene TRBJ2-7; tentative D call: TRBD2 (6 bases). Germline CDR1 MNHEY, CDR2 SVGAGI. Deletions cut 4 bases from V and 2 bases from J, with 15 bases between. This CDR3 contains 15 residues. DNA of the CDR3: TGTGCCAGCAGTTCCGTGGGGGGTCGCACCTACGAGCAGTACTTC. It encodes CASSSVGGRTYEQYF.

This clonotype was seen at least ten times. V and J are TRBV11-2 and TRBJ2-7; 9 nucleotides align to TRBD2. V lost 3 bases and J lost 4; bases outside the gene matches: 1. CDR3 length: 13 amino acids. CDR1 and CDR2 (germline): SGHAT, FQNNGV. CDR3 in DNA: TGTGCCAGCAGCTTTACTAGCGGGTACGAGCAGTACGTC. Translation: CASSFTSGYEQYV.

The chain recombines TRBV12-3 or TRBV12-4 with TRBJ2-1, with 9 bases identical to TRBD1. This CDR3 has 17 residues. The trim removed 2 bases at V and 2 bases at J, leaving 7 bases unmatched. The DNA of the CDR3 is TGTGCCAGCAGTTTAATCATCGGGGACAGGGCCTACAATGAGCAGTTCTTC. It translates to CASSLIIGDRAYNEQFF.

The rearrangement uses TRBV27 and TRBJ1-4; D possibly corresponds to TRBD1 (6 bases). The CDR3 is 15 residues long. CDR1 is MNHEY and CDR2 is SMNVEV in the germline V gene (reference sequence). Trimming removed 5 bases from V and 6 bases from J, with 16 bases in between. CDR3 protein: CASSPAGGSYEKLFF. CDR3 nucleotides: TGTGCCAGCAGTCCCGCGGGGGGCTCCTATGAAAAACTGTTTTTT. The whole variable domain, filled in from reference TRBV27 and TRBJ1-4, reads EAQVTQNPRYLITVTGKKLTVTCSQNMNHEYMSWYRQDPGLGLRQIYYSMNVEVTDKGDVPEGYKVSRKEKRNFPLILESPSPNQTSLYFCASSPAGGSYEKLFFGSGTQLSVL.

A few counts support this clonotype. This chain uses TRBV7-8 with TRBJ2-5, with D maybe TRBD1 (5 bases). Germline CDR1 and CDR2: SGHVS and FQNEAQ. CDR3 length: 15 amino acids. The V end was cut by 2 bases, the J end by 3 bases, with 13 bases between. This CDR3 is CASSLRASREETQYF. For the CDR3, the DNA is TGTGCCAGCAGCTTACGCGCCAGCAGGGAAGAGACCCAGTACTTC.

In its sample, this clonotype was seen many times. The chain joins TRBV28 to TRBJ1-2; 9 nucleotides match TRBD1. Trimming removed 6 bases from V and 4 bases from J; junction bases left unmatched: 9. The CDR3 consists of 15 residues. Looked up from germline, CDR1 is MDHEN and CDR2 is SYDVKM. The CDR3 region has the DNA TGTGCCAGCAGCAGCTACAGGGGGCTCACCTATGGCTACACCTTC. Translated: CASSSYRGLTYGYTF.

This chain joins TRBV7-9 and TRBJ2-3; D tentatively fits TRBD1 or TRBD2 (5 bases each). The CDR3 has 14 amino acids. Per germline, CDR1 SEHNR and CDR2 FQNEAQ (reference sequence). The V gene lost 8 bases and the J gene lost 6 bases, with 18 bases spanning the gap. The CDR3 nucleotides read TGTGCCAGCGTCCGGGACGGGTTATTGGATACGCAGTATTTT. Its translation: CASVRDGLLDTQYF.

The genes are TRBV16 and TRBJ1-2; D is uncertain. Trimming took 3 bases from V and 5 from J, leaving 10 bases between them. Germline V gives CDR1 KGHSY, CDR2 FQNENV. This CDR3 contains 13 residues. The CDR3: CASSQGRIYGYTF. DNA for the CDR3: TGTGCCAGCAGCCAGGGTCGGATTTATGGCTACACCTTC.

The chain recombines TRBV20-1 with TRBJ2-3, with unresolved D. CDR1 and CDR2 from the germline V gene are DFQATT and SNEGSKA (reference sequence). The length of the CDR3 is 14 residues. Trimming took off 1 base at V and 4 bases at J, with 12 bases between the two ends. The CDR3 region has the DNA TGCAGTGCTAGAGGCCGTAAGGTTGCAGATACGCAGTATTTT. Amino acids: CSARGRKVADTQYF.

The sample holds a few counts of this clonotype. V and J are TRBV27 and TRBJ1-1; D is unclear. This CDR3 contains 13 residues. Germline assignment: CDR1 MNHEY and CDR2 SMNVEV (reference sequence). Trimming stripped 4 bases from V and 6 bases from J, with 12 bases between. CDR3 loop: CASSYGYYAEAFF. CDR3 sequence (DNA): TGTGCCAGCAGTTACGGGTATTACGCTGAAGCTTTCTTT.

CDR3 sequence (DNA): TGCGCCAGCAGCTATACCGGCGGGACCTCCTACAATGAGCAGTTCTTC. Protein product: CASSYTGGTSYNEQFF. The chain is built from TRBV4-1 and TRBJ2-1; possibly TRBD2 for D (6 bases). The V gene lost 5 bases and the J gene lost 0 bases, with 14 bases spanning the gap. The CDR3 loop spans 16 amino acids. Per the germline V gene, CDR1 is MGHRA and CDR2 is YSYEKL.

This clonotype was detected ten times or more. The chain is built from TRBV7-2 and TRBJ2-7; 8 bases match TRBD1. Trimming at V came to 4 bases and at J to 2 bases, leaving 4 bases not matched to a gene. The CDR3 covers 14 residues. The germline V gene has CDR1 SGHTA and CDR2 FQGNSA. CDR3 bases: TGTGCCAGCAGCTCTTCCAGGGGGCCCTACGAGCAGTACTTC. Its translation is CASSSSRGPYEQYF.

The gene calls are TRBV6-5 and TRBJ2-1; unclear D gene. The V gene lost 5 bases and the J gene lost 8 bases, with 13 bases spanning the gap. CDR3 length: 13 amino acids. Germline-derived CDR1 and CDR2 are MNHEY and SVGAGI. CDR3 protein: CASSALESHEQFF. The DNA for the CDR3 is TGTGCCAGCAGTGCTTTGGAGAGCCATGAGCAGTTCTTC.

The chain has TRBV18 and TRBJ1-4; D gene unclear. Looked up from germline, CDR1 is KGHSH and CDR2 is LQKENI. V gave up 6 bases and J gave up 8 bases, with 19 bases separating them. There are 15 residues in the CDR3. The CDR3 loop is CASSPGVGSGEKLFF. DNA of the CDR3: TGTGCCAGCTCCCCAGGTGTGGGTTCAGGCGAAAAACTGTTTTTT. Full variable domain (missing parts from reference TRBV18 and TRBJ1-4): NAGVMQNPRHLVRRRGQEARLRCSPMKGHSHVYWYRQLPEEGLKFMVYLQKENIIDESGMPKERFSAEFPKEGPSILRIQQVVRGDSAAYFCASSPGVGSGEKLFFGSGTQLSVL.

The chain carries TRBV19 and TRBJ1-1, with 9 bases that match TRBD1. Trimming cost V 7 bases and J 3 bases; bases outside gene matches: 6. CDR3 size: 14 residues. The germline gives CDR1 LNHDA, CDR2 SQIVND (reference sequence). In nucleotides, the CDR3 is TGTGCCAGTACATTGGGACAGGGAGACACTGAAGCTTTCTTT. Protein product: CASTLGQGDTEAFF.

CDR3 protein: CASSIGGEAFF. The CDR3 DNA reads as TGTGCCAGTAGTATCGGAGGTGAAGCTTTCTTT. J is TRBJ1-1 and V is TRBV19; D is unresolved. This CDR3 spans 11 amino acids. Germline V lookup: CDR1 LNHDA, CDR2 SQIVND (reference sequence). Trimming cost V 3 bases and J 7 bases, with 6 bases left between them.

This clonotype has just a few counts. The chain joins TRBV7-9 to TRBJ2-5; D perhaps matches TRBD2 (5 bases). The V gene lost 2 bases and the J gene lost 1 base, with 11 bases spanning the gap. Germline V lookup: CDR1 SEHNR, CDR2 FQNEAQ (reference sequence). There are 15 residues in the CDR3. CDR3 loop: CASSLKGLSQETQYF. In DNA, the CDR3 is TGTGCCAGCAGCTTAAAAGGACTCTCCCAAGAGACCCAGTACTTC.

This clonotype was observed at least ten times. The chain uses TRBV7-2 and TRBJ1-6; D is perhaps TRBD1 (6 bases). Per germline, CDR1 SGHTA and CDR2 FQGNSA. Between the trimmed V and J ends, which lost 6 bases and 8 bases, there was a span of 14 bases. The CDR3 is 14 residues long. In DNA, the CDR3 is TGTGCCAGCAGGCCCCCTGGGGGCGATTCACCCCTCCACTTT. This codes for CASRPPGGDSPLHF.